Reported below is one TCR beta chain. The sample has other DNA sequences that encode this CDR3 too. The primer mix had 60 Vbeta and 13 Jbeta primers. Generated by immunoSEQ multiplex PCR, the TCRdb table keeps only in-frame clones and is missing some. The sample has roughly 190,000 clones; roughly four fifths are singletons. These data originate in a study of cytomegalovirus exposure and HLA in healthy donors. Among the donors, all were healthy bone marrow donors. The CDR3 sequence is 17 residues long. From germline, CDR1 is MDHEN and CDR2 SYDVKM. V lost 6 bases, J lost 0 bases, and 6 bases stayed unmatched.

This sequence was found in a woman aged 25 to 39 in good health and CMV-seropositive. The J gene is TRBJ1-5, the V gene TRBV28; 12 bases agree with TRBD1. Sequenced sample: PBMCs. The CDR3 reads CASRGTGGPYSNQPQHF. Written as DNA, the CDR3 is TGTGCCAGCAGGGGGACAGGGGGCCCCTATAGCAATCAGCCCCAGCATTTT.